A selection of T cell receptor beta chains follows, all from one sample in a study of T cells after yellow fever vaccination. Using its own MiXCR run on the 5' RACE reads, TCRdb lists one record per CDR3 protein. Of about 69,000 distinct CDR3 sequences in the sample, 4.5% to 7.5% were seen once. The sample here was CD4+ T cells sorted from PBMCs, taken roughly 15 days after the first yellow fever vaccination. Receptor source: a man younger than 35 who received the YFV17D yellow fever vaccine. The conserved cysteine and the conserved F or W are not part of the CDR3 here. Clone sizes are given selectively: once, few, many, or a class where the clone is expanded.

>TRBV4-2|many
ASSHSRAYLTGELF
>TRBV28|many
ASSLASDRGLWGYT
>TRBV28|many
ASSFSGTGAPQPQH
>TRBV12-3/TRBV12-4|many
ASKDGQSTDTQY
>TRBV5-1|many
ASSLAGGSSYEQY
>TRBV4-3|many
ASSQVPDYNEQF
>TRBV24-1|many
ATSGPTGGPRGNEQF
>TRBV27|many
ASSPLPAGANVLT
>TRBV5-6|NA
ASSPVGQGTYEQY
>TRBV9|many
ASSVAGDTNSPLH
>TRBV7-2|many
ASSYLAGGVYNEQF
>TRBV9|many
ASSVGGESTDTQY
>TRBV4-1|many
ASSQVFPLFGNIGAGYT
>TRBV20-1|many
SARDRTGSTDTQY
>TRBV19|many
ASSMTQGYNEQF